Listed below are T cell receptor beta chains from one sample, sequenced in a study of blood T cell repertoires in COVID-19. Measured with immunoSEQ multiplex PCR; TCRdb has only the in-frame clones, and not every one. Among about 100,000 clones, almost 80% were seen once, and the ten largest hold around 10%. The sample taken for sequencing was peripheral blood. These receptors all come from an older woman with acute or convalescent COVID-19. CDR3s include the opening cysteine and the closing phenylalanine or tryptophan.

CDR3 protein	V gene
CASSRRTGGRTEAFF	TRBV6-6
CASGASSGTQYF	TRBV12-3/TRBV12-4
CASSAGLIDTQYF	TRBV12-3/TRBV12-4
CASSLQHAGQPQHF	TRBV7-2
CATHRDRINNEQFF	TRBV27
CASSIGSILNQPQHF	TRBV19
CAWRDRGNEKLFF	TRBV30
CASSQAGSTPLHF	TRBV4-3
CASSPGTAREGTEAFF	TRBV18
CASSFEGVTEAFF	TRBV5-6
CASSVSSGGYTGELFF	TRBV5-6
CASSGGGATRFNEQYF	TRBV10-1
CASSLRTGNEKLFF	TRBV7-2
CASSFNNHGEKLFF	TRBV7-2